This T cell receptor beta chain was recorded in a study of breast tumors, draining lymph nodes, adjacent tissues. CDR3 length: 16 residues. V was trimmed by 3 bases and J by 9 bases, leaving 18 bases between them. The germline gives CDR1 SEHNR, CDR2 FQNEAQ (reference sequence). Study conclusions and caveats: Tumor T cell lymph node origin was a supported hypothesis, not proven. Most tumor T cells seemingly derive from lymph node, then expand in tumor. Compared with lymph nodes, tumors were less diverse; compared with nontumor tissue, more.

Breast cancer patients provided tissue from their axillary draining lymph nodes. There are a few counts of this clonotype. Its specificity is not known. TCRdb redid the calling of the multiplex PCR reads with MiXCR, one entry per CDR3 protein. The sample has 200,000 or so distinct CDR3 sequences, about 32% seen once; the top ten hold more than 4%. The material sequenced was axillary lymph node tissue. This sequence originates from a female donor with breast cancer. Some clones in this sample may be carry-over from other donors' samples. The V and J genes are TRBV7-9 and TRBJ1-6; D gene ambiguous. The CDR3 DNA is TGTGCCAGCAGCTTTGGTCCAGACACCCGAATTTCACCCCTCCACTTT. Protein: CASSFGPDTRISPLHF.